A single sample is the source of the 19 T cell receptor beta chains below, sequenced in a study of cytomegalovirus exposure and HLA in healthy donors. The study ran its PCR with 60 Vbeta and 13 Jbeta primers. Data came from immunoSEQ multiplex PCR; TCRdb stores just in-frame clones and leaves some out. Of about 140,000 clones listed, 65% to 80% are singletons. Sequenced sample: PBMCs. All receptors come from a human donor in good health.

The gene calls are TRBV28 and TRBJ2-5; D is perhaps TRBD2 (6 bases). Per germline, CDR1 MDHEN and CDR2 SYDVKM. The CDR3 covers 16 residues. The germline V and J ends were trimmed by 7 bases and 1 base, with 19 bases remaining between them. The CDR3 region is CASTPSGGFAQETQYF. CDR3 sequence (DNA): TGTGCCAGCACCCCCTCAGGAGGGTTTGCCCAAGAGACCCAGTACTTC.

This sequence joins TRBV5-6 and TRBJ2-2; TRBD2 matches 9 bases. Trimming took 7 bases from V and 4 from J; bases not matched to a gene: 14. The V gene's germline CDR1 is SGHDT and CDR2 YYEEEE. The CDR3 is made up of 17 amino acids. CDR3 sequence: CASAGAGGVDRTGELFF. The DNA of the CDR3 is TGTGCCAGCGCTGGGGCGGGAGGGGTGGACCGCACCGGGGAGCTGTTTTTT.

This clone came up once. This chain connects TRBV6-1 to TRBJ2-5; D is uncertain. From germline, CDR1 is MNHNS and CDR2 SASEGT. The V end was cut by 1 base, the J end by 5 bases, with 11 bases between. The CDR3 length is 14 residues. The CDR3 DNA reads TGTGCCAGCAGTGAAGTGGTAAAACGGGAGACCCAGTACTTC. It yields the protein CASSEVVKRETQYF.

This clone came up a few times. This chain uses TRBV5-1 with TRBJ2-5; the D is unclear. The length of the CDR3 is 13 residues. In germline, CDR1 is SGHRS, CDR2 YFSETQ. Trimming shortened V by 2 bases and J by 1 base, and 6 bases separated the two germline ends. The CDR3 nucleotides are TGCGCCAGCAGCTTAACCAGCCAAGAGACCCAGTACTTC. It specifies CASSLTSQETQYF.

The CDR3: CASSRTSGSTDEQYF. The CDR3 DNA reads TGTGCCAGCTCACGAACTAGCGGGAGCACCGACGAGCAGTACTTC. This rearrangement joins TRBV18 to TRBJ2-7; TRBD2 aligns across 11 bases. Losses at the gene ends were 4 bases for V and 5 bases for J; bases not matched to a gene: 7. The germline V gene has CDR1 KGHSH and CDR2 LQKENI. This CDR3 is built from 15 residues. The complete variable domain, with remaining parts taken from reference TRBV18 and TRBJ2-7, reads NAGVMQNPRHLVRRRGQEARLRCSPMKGHSHVYWYRQLPEEGLKFMVYLQKENIIDESGMPKERFSAEFPKEGPSILRIQQVVRGDSAAYFCASSRTSGSTDEQYFGPGTRLTVT.

The chain joins TRBV4-1 to TRBJ2-7; 12 bases match TRBD2. The V gene end was trimmed by 2 bases and the J gene end by 3 bases; junction bases not matched to a gene: 8. Germline V lookup: CDR1 MGHRA, CDR2 YSYEKL. CDR3 size: 17 residues. The CDR3 spells CASSQHWTSGTDYEQYF. The CDR3, as DNA: TGCGCCAGCAGCCAACACTGGACTAGCGGGACGGACTACGAGCAGTACTTC.

This clone appeared once. The chain uses TRBV6-1 and TRBJ1-2, with D possibly matching TRBD1 (6 bases). Germline loops: CDR1 MNHNS, CDR2 SASEGT. The CDR3 covers 14 residues. V was shortened by 3 bases and J by 3 bases, with 11 bases between the two germline ends. The CDR3 region is CASSDGQFHYGYTF. The CDR3 nucleotides read TGTGCCAGCAGTGATGGACAGTTTCACTATGGCTACACCTTC.

The rearrangement links TRBV5-1 to TRBJ2-2; 12 bases match TRBD1. After removal of 0 bases from V and 6 bases from J, the junction contained 3 bases not matched to a gene. CDR3 length: 16 residues. The germline gives CDR1 SGHRS, CDR2 YFSETQ. The DNA of the CDR3 is TGCGCCAGCAGCTTGGTGGGGACAGGGGGCTCCGGGGAGCTGTTTTTT. It yields the protein CASSLVGTGGSGELFF.

The chain couples TRBV15 to TRBJ1-4, with TRBD1 as a possible D gene (5 bases). Between the trimmed V and J ends, which lost 8 bases and 4 bases, there was a span of 11 bases. CDR3 size: 13 residues. Germline V gives CDR1 LNHNV, CDR2 YYDKDF (reference sequence). In DNA form, the CDR3 reads TGTGCCACCCGGGGACTGAGTAATGAAAAACTGTTTTTT. As protein: CATRGLSNEKLFF.

The rearrangement uses TRBV19 and TRBJ1-1; possible D gene TRBD1, 6 bases. V shed 8 bases and J shed 6 bases, with 19 bases lying between them. The CDR3 is 14 amino acids. Germline V gives CDR1 LNHDA, CDR2 SQIVND (reference sequence). CDR3 DNA sequence: TGTGCCAGTCGGACACAGGGAGATATCGCTGAAGCTTTCTTT. Protein: CASRTQGDIAEAFF. Using reference TRBV19 and TRBJ1-1 for the parts outside the CDR3, the full variable domain is DGGITQSPKYLFRKEGQNVTLSCEQNLNHDAMYWYRQDPGQGLRLIYYSQIVNDFQKGDIAEGYSVSREKKESFPLTVTSAQKNPTAFYLCASRTQGDIAEAFFGQGTRLTVV.

The chain recombines TRBV7-2 with TRBJ2-7, with 8 bases aligning to TRBD2. Germline V CDR1 and CDR2: SGHTA, FQGNSA. CDR3 size: 15 residues. V was pared by 2 bases and J by 3 bases, with 6 bases of the junction left unmatched. DNA of the CDR3: TGTGCCAGCAGCTTAAGTTTGCGGGAGGTCTACGAGCAGTACTTC. Translated: CASSLSLREVYEQYF.

The genes are TRBV27 and TRBJ1-1; 9 positions match TRBD1. Germline assignment: CDR1 MNHEY and CDR2 SMNVEV (reference sequence). The CDR3 consists of 15 residues. V lost 7 bases and J lost 0; bases outside the gene matches: 6. CDR3 coding DNA: TGTGCCAGCACTTTTACAGGGGGCCTGAACACTGAAGCTTTCTTT. Its translation: CASTFTGGLNTEAFF.

Worth noting for this clone: Other DNA sequences in this sample translate to the same CDR3. The chain has TRBV6-6 and TRBJ2-3; TRBD2 matches 9 bases. In germline, CDR1 is MNHNY, CDR2 SVGAGI (reference sequence). The V and J ends lost 6 bases and 0 bases, in that order; junction bases with no gene match: 4. CDR3 length equals 15 residues. Here the CDR3 DNA reads TGTGCCAGCAGGCCCAGCGGGAGGAGCACAGATACGCAGTATTTT. Protein product: CASRPSGRSTDTQYF.

This clone was found a few times. This sequence joins TRBV19 and TRBJ2-5; D possibly corresponds to TRBD1 (5 bases). Germline V gene sequence: CDR1 LNHDA, CDR2 SQIVND (reference sequence). V was pared by 2 bases and J by 1 base, with 8 bases between. CDR3 length: 14 residues. CDR3 sequence: CASSISTAQETQYF. Written as DNA, the CDR3 is TGTGCCAGTAGTATATCGACAGCCCAAGAGACCCAGTACTTC.

The chain recombines TRBV7-9 with TRBJ2-2; 14 bases align to TRBD2. V was pared by 5 bases and J by 5 bases, with 10 bases of the junction left unmatched. The CDR3 runs to 18 residues. Germline loops: CDR1 SEHNR, CDR2 FQNEAQ (reference sequence). The CDR3 bases are TGTGCCAGCAGCAAGATAGGGACTAGCGGGAGCGGGACCGGGGAGCTGTTTTTT. Protein sequence: CASSKIGTSGSGTGELFF.

The CDR3 sequence is CATSRDRTGTNYGYTF. DNA of the CDR3: TGTGCCACCAGCAGAGATCGTACAGGGACCAACTATGGCTACACCTTC. The chain carries TRBV15 and TRBJ1-2; D might be TRBD1 (6 bases). V was shortened by 0 bases and J by 2 bases, with 13 bases between the two germline ends. There are 16 residues in the CDR3. The germline gives CDR1 LNHNV, CDR2 YYDKDF (reference sequence).

The V gene is TRBV28, the J gene TRBJ1-4; 8 bases match TRBD1. This CDR3 is built from 17 residues. V was pared by 1 base and J by 4 bases, with 8 bases of the junction left unmatched. Germline assignment: CDR1 MDHEN and CDR2 SYDVKM. The chain's CDR3 is CASSLFGRGRINEKLFF. CDR3 bases: TGTGCCAGCAGTTTATTCGGCAGGGGGCGCATTAATGAAAAACTGTTTTTT.

V usage is TRBV6-5 and J usage is TRBJ2-1; the D is unclear. This CDR3 comprises 15 residues. Germline CDR1 and CDR2: MNHEY and SVGAGI. V dropped 6 bases and J dropped 4 bases, with 16 bases sitting between them. In DNA form, the CDR3 reads TGTGCCAGCAGCCCCACCTATAACCAATACAATGAGCAGTTCTTC. Encoded protein: CASSPTYNQYNEQFF.

This clone occurred a few times. The V and J genes are TRBV6-6 and TRBJ2-1; 10 positions match TRBD2. V was clipped by 8 bases and J by 4 bases; unmatched bases: 2. This CDR3 region has 13 residues. From germline, CDR1 is MNHNY and CDR2 SVGAGI (reference sequence). CDR3 amino acids: CASGTSAYNEQFF. CDR3 nucleotide sequence: TGTGCCAGCGGGACTAGCGCGTACAATGAGCAGTTCTTC.